This T cell receptor beta chain appears in the sequencing data of a study of cytomegalovirus exposure and HLA in healthy donors. There are many counts of this clone. V was clipped by 1 base and J by 3 bases, with 12 bases between them. In germline, CDR1 is MNHNS, CDR2 SASEGT. The CDR3 consists of 15 residues. Clones were read by immunoSEQ multiplex PCR, and TCRdb kept only the in-frame ones, dropping some. The data show 200,000 to 300,000 clones, with around 86% seen just once and roughly 1.2% held by the top ten. The V call is TRBV6-1, the J call TRBJ1-2; D gene uncertain. Sequences were obtained from PBMCs. The TCR sequence derives from a woman aged 25-40 years in good health and CMV-seropositive. Here the CDR3 DNA reads TGTGCCAGCAGTGAAGATCAAAATAGTTACTATGGCTACACCTTC. Amino acids: CASSEDQNSYYGYTF.